This is a list of T cell receptor beta chains from one sample in a study of cytotoxic CD8 clonotypes in ibrutinib-treated CLL. Libraries were prepared by immunoSEQ multiplex PCR; TCRdb keeps only in-frame clonotypes and omits some of them. The data hold roughly 63,000 clones, with less than 75% observed a single time. Material: PBMCs, obtained after 12 months of ibrutinib treatment. The receptors were gathered from a human donor with chronic lymphocytic leukemia. Both conserved end residues are part of each CDR3. Each record gives: clone size, V gene, J gene, D gene, CDR3 DNA, CDR3 protein. A D gene is named only where the DNA matches it firmly. For some rows the clone size is stated as once, few or many, or as a class when expanded; others skip it.

-,TRBV30,TRBJ1-2,TRBD1,TGTGCCTGGAGGGGGACAGGGGGGAATGGCTACACCTTC,CAWRGTGGNGYTF
once,TRBV19,TRBJ1-2,-,TGTGCCAGTAGTATTGGACAGTTCTATGGCTACACCTTC,CASSIGQFYGYTF
few,TRBV30,TRBJ1-2,-,TGTGCCTGGAGTTACTCAAATCATGGCTACACCTTC,CAWSYSNHGYTF
medium-sized,TRBV25-1,TRBJ1-4,TRBD1,TGTGCCAGCAGTGCAATCGGACAGGGCGAAGAAAAACTGTTTTTT,CASSAIGQGEEKLFF
-,TRBV5-1,TRBJ2-7,-,TGCGCCAGCAGCTTGAGTCCAAGAACGACCTACGAGCAGTACTTC,CASSLSPRTTYEQYF
many,TRBV4-2,TRBJ1-6,TRBD1,TGTGCCAGCAGCGAGACAGGGTCTGGTAATTCACCCCTCCACTTT,CASSETGSGNSPLHF
few,TRBV28,TRBJ1-4,-,TGTGCCAGCAGTCCCCCGGGGACTAATGAAAAACTGTTTTTT,CASSPPGTNEKLFF
-,TRBV6-1,TRBJ1-1,-,TGTGCCAGCAGTTCGTGGGGTATGAACACTGAAGCTTTCTTT,CASSSWGMNTEAFF
many,TRBV27,TRBJ2-1,-,TGTGCCAGCAGTTTAGGCCATGAGCAGTTCTTC,CASSLGHEQFF
-,TRBV14,TRBJ2-7,TRBD1,TGTGCCAGCAGCCTTCACCGGGACAGGGACTACGAGCAGTACTTC,CASSLHRDRDYEQYF
many,TRBV7-9,TRBJ2-2,-,TGTGCCAGCAGCTTAGTGTTGGCGGGATGGGGCACCGGGGAGCTGTTTTTT,CASSLVLAGWGTGELFF
-,TRBV5-4,TRBJ2-2,-,TGTGCCAGCAGCTCCACGGGTGGCGGGGAGCTGTTTTTT,CASSSTGGGELFF